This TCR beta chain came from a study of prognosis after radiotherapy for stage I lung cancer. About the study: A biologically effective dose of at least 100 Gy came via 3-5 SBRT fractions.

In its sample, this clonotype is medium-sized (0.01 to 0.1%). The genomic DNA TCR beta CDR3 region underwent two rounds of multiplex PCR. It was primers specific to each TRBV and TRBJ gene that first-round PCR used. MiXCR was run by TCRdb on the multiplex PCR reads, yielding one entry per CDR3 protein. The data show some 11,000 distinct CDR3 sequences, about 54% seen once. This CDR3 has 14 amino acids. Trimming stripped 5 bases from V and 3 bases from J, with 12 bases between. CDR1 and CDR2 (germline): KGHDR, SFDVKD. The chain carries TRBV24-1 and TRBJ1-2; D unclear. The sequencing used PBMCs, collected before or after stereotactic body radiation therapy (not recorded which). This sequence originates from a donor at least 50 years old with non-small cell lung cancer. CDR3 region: CATSAGRTDYGYTF. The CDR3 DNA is TGTGCCACCAGTGCTGGGAGAACAGACTATGGCTACACCTTC.